A selection of T cell receptor beta chains follows, all from one sample in a study of shared clonotypes between healthy human individuals. This table comes from immunoSEQ multiplex PCR, and its TCRdb copy is limited to in-frame clones, with some not included. The data show approximately 2.4 million clones, with roughly 95% seen just once and 0.1% to 0.15% held by the top ten. Material for sequencing was naive CD4+ T cells sorted from blood. The receptors derive from a young man in good health. CDR3s include the opening cysteine and the closing phenylalanine or tryptophan. The D gene is left open where the match is weak. Clone size appears in some rows only: once, few, many, or a class for an expanded clone.

clone_size: .
j_call: TRBJ2-7
d_call: .
v_call: TRBV5-1
cdr3_nt: TGCGCCAGCAGCTTGGACAGGACCCTATACTCCTACGAGCAGTACTTC
cdr3_aa: CASSLDRTLYSYEQYF

clone_size: once
j_call: TRBJ2-1
d_call: .
v_call: TRBV6-6
cdr3_nt: TGTGCCAGCAGTTACGGGACTCGTACCTCCTACAATGAGCAGTTCTTC
cdr3_aa: CASSYGTRTSYNEQFF

clone_size: .
j_call: TRBJ2-2
d_call: .
v_call: TRBV29-1
cdr3_nt: TGCAGCGCCCCAGGAACTCAGGGGGAGCTGTTTTTT
cdr3_aa: CSAPGTQGELFF

clone_size: .
j_call: TRBJ2-3
d_call: TRBD2
v_call: TRBV6-6
cdr3_nt: TGTGCCAGCAGCCGCGGGGGGCTACTCACAGATACGCAGTATTTT
cdr3_aa: CASSRGGLLTDTQYF

clone_size: .
j_call: TRBJ1-2
d_call: TRBD1
v_call: TRBV12-5
cdr3_nt: TGTGCTAGTGGTTTGGGGGGGACAGGGAGAAATGGCTACACCTTC
cdr3_aa: CASGLGGTGRNGYTF

clone_size: .
j_call: TRBJ1-2
d_call: .
v_call: TRBV18
cdr3_nt: TGTGCCAGCTCCCAGGGTTTAGCTAACTATGGCTACACCTTC
cdr3_aa: CASSQGLANYGYTF

clone_size: .
j_call: TRBJ2-7
d_call: .
v_call: TRBV11-2
cdr3_nt: TGTGCCAGCAGCCCCCACATCGCCTACGAGCAGTACTTC
cdr3_aa: CASSPHIAYEQYF

clone_size: .
j_call: TRBJ2-3
d_call: .
v_call: TRBV2
cdr3_nt: TGTGCCCTGATAGACAGCTCCTTCACAGATACGCAGTATTTT
cdr3_aa: CALIDSSFTDTQYF

clone_size: .
j_call: TRBJ2-1
d_call: .
v_call: TRBV29-1
cdr3_nt: TGCAGCGTTGAAGTTTGGCAAAACAATGAGCAGTTCTTC
cdr3_aa: CSVEVWQNNEQFF

clone_size: .
j_call: TRBJ1-4
d_call: .
v_call: TRBV13
cdr3_nt: TGTGCCAGCAGCTTCGGACTTAGGGAAAAACTGTTTTTT
cdr3_aa: CASSFGLREKLFF

clone_size: .
j_call: TRBJ2-3
d_call: TRBD2
v_call: TRBV5-5
cdr3_nt: TGTGCCAGCAGCTTGACTAGCGGGAGGGGAGATACGCAGTATTTT
cdr3_aa: CASSLTSGRGDTQYF

clone_size: .
j_call: TRBJ2-2
d_call: TRBD2
v_call: TRBV12-5
cdr3_nt: TGTGCTAGTGGTTTGGTACCTGGGGGGACTAGAGACACCGGGGAGCTGTTTTTT
cdr3_aa: CASGLVPGGTRDTGELFF

clone_size: .
j_call: TRBJ1-5
d_call: .
v_call: TRBV5-6
cdr3_nt: TGTGCCAGCAGCCGGTTTAGGGAGGGCTCCAATCAGCCCCAGCATTTT
cdr3_aa: CASSRFREGSNQPQHF

clone_size: .
j_call: TRBJ1-6
d_call: .
v_call: TRBV10-2
cdr3_nt: TGCGCCAGCAGTGTACACACCGATTCACCCCTCCACTTT
cdr3_aa: CASSVHTDSPLHF

clone_size: .
j_call: TRBJ2-5
d_call: TRBD1
v_call: TRBV5-6
cdr3_nt: TGTGCCAGCAGCTCGGCGGGACAGGGGATGGAGACCCAGTACTTC
cdr3_aa: CASSSAGQGMETQYF

clone_size: .
j_call: TRBJ2-7
d_call: TRBD1
v_call: TRBV30
cdr3_nt: TGTGCCTGGAGTTTAGGGACAGGAGGCTACGAGCAGTACTTC
cdr3_aa: CAWSLGTGGYEQYF

clone_size: .
j_call: TRBJ1-1
d_call: TRBD1
v_call: TRBV25-1
cdr3_nt: TGTGCCAGCAGTGCGAGTTGGACAGGGGAGACTGAAGCTTTCTTT
cdr3_aa: CASSASWTGETEAFF

clone_size: .
j_call: TRBJ1-5
d_call: .
v_call: TRBV5-4
cdr3_nt: TGTGCCAGCAGCTTGGCGCATAGCAATCAGCCCCAGCATTTT
cdr3_aa: CASSLAHSNQPQHF

clone_size: .
j_call: TRBJ1-5
d_call: .
v_call: TRBV7-8
cdr3_nt: TGTGCCAGCAGCCCGGGTGTCCGCAGCGGCCATCAGCCCCAGCATTTT
cdr3_aa: CASSPGVRSGHQPQHF

clone_size: .
j_call: TRBJ2-5
d_call: TRBD1
v_call: TRBV6-5
cdr3_nt: TGTGCCTCATACTCAGGGGGGACCCAGTACTTC
cdr3_aa: CASYSGGTQYF

clone_size: .
j_call: TRBJ2-5
d_call: .
v_call: TRBV5-1
cdr3_nt: TGCGCCAGCAGCTTGGCCTCAGGCTGGGGGGAGACCCAGTACTTC
cdr3_aa: CASSLASGWGETQYF

clone_size: .
j_call: TRBJ2-7
d_call: .
v_call: TRBV30
cdr3_nt: TGTGCCTGGAGTAGTGGATACGAGCAGTACTTC
cdr3_aa: CAWSSGYEQYF

clone_size: .
j_call: TRBJ1-1
d_call: .
v_call: TRBV19
cdr3_nt: TGTGCCAGTAGTATTGGGGGTATAGGCACTGAAGCTTTCTTT
cdr3_aa: CASSIGGIGTEAFF

clone_size: .
j_call: TRBJ2-7
d_call: .
v_call: TRBV5-1
cdr3_nt: TGCGCCAGCAGCTTGGATTCCTTTACCTACGAGCAGTACTTC
cdr3_aa: CASSLDSFTYEQYF

clone_size: .
j_call: TRBJ1-6
d_call: .
v_call: TRBV2
cdr3_nt: TGTGCCAGCAGTGAGCAGGGCGGATCACCCCTCCACTTT
cdr3_aa: CASSEQGGSPLHF